This T cell receptor (beta chain) was profiled in a study of blood T cell repertoires in COVID-19. The CDR3 covers 16 residues. Germline V CDR1 and CDR2: SGHTA, FQGTGA. Trimming cost V 3 bases and J 7 bases, with 22 bases left between them. It was during active infection that Seattle patients were enrolled and then longitudinally followed. Authors' methods: Reference gene primer amplification gave estimated nucleated cell counts. Generated by immunoSEQ multiplex PCR, the TCRdb table keeps only in-frame clones and is missing some. That table furnishes V, J and clone size, whereas the DNA furnished D and trimming. This sample carries 220,000 or so clones, 82% of them seen once, and the ten largest clones take 8.2%.

The chain carries TRBV7-3 and TRBJ2-7, with D possibly being TRBD2 (6 bases). This TCR was recovered from a woman of 80 years or more with COVID-19, enrolled during active disease. Sequencing was performed on peripheral blood. This chain's CDR3 is CASSFFKGPGVGEQYF. CDR3 in DNA: TGTGCCAGCAGCTTCTTCAAGGGACCGGGAGTTGGAGAGCAGTACTTC.